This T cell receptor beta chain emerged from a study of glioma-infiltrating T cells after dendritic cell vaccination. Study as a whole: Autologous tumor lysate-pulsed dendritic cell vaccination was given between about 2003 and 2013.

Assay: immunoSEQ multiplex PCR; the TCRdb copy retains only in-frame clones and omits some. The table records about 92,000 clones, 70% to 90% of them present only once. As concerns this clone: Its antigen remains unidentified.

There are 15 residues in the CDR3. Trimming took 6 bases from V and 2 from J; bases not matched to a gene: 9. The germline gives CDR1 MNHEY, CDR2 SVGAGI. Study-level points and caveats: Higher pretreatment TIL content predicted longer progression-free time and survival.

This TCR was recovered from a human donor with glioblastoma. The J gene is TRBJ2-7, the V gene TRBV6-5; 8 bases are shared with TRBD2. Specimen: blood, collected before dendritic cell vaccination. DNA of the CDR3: TGTGCCAGCAGCCCCCTTAGCGGGATACCCTACGAGCAGTACTTC. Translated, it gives CASSPLSGIPYEQYF.